The 21 T cell receptor beta chains reported below all come from one sample, sequenced in a study of vaccination effects on CD4 cells after COVID-19. In the ViraFEST assay, antigen-specific CD4+ clonotypes were identified by expansion after peptide-pool stimulation. Once cultured for 10 to 11 days, the cells underwent separation to obtain CD4+ T cells. Vaccine administered to participants consisted of two doses of either BNT162b2 or mRNA-1273. The table came from immunoSEQ multiplex PCR; TCRdb's copy has only in-frame clones and leaves some out. The sample lists tens of thousands of clones, around three quarters occurring once. Antigens of these TCRs are unknown. This sample comprised CD4+ T cells from PBMCs cultured with HCoV-229E spike peptides, obtained after COVID-19 vaccination. Source of these receptors: a human donor who received a COVID-19 vaccine.

The table lists this clone with a count of one. The gene calls are TRBV18 and TRBJ2-5; 9 nucleotides line up with TRBD1. The J segment lost 4 bases and the V segment lost 4 bases, leaving 1 base of the junction unmatched. Germline loops: CDR1 KGHSH, CDR2 LQKENI. This CDR3 has 13 residues. The CDR3 here is CASSQDRGETQYF. In nucleotides, the CDR3 is TGTGCCAGCTCACAGGACAGGGGAGAGACCCAGTACTTC.

CDR3 nucleotide sequence: TGTGCCAGCAGCTTTAACGGGGGGGCTGAAGCATGGACCGGGGAGCTGTTTTTT. Translated, it gives CASSFNGGAEAWTGELFF. The chain is built from TRBV7-9 and TRBJ2-2, with 8 positions matching TRBD2. Germline assignment: CDR1 SEHNR and CDR2 FQNEAQ (reference sequence). CDR3 length: 18 residues. Trimming removed 3 bases from V and 5 bases from J; junction bases left unmatched: 14.

In its sample, this clone was seen a few times. V and J are TRBV3-1 (or the pseudogene TRBV3-2) and TRBJ1-1; no clear D gene. V was clipped by 7 bases and J by 6 bases, with 9 bases between them. The length of the CDR3 is 11 residues. CDR1 LGHDT and CDR2 YNNKEL come from the germline V gene (reference sequence). The CDR3 DNA sequence: TGTGCCAGCAACGCGATCTCTGAAGCTTTCTTT. Translating it yields CASNAISEAFF.

This chain connects TRBV19 to TRBJ1-4, with D tentatively TRBD1 (5 bases). Trimming took off 5 bases at V and 8 bases at J, with 9 bases between the two ends. CDR3 length: 12 residues. From germline, CDR1 is LNHDA and CDR2 SQIVND (reference sequence). CDR3 DNA sequence: TGTGCCAGTAGTCGGGACGTCGAAAAACTGTTTTTT. Translated, it gives CASSRDVEKLFF.

The V call is TRBV6-5, the J call TRBJ2-3; D is undetermined. With 6 bases removed from V and 2 bases from J, the gap between germline ends came to 12 bases. Germline-derived CDR1 and CDR2 are MNHEY and SVGAGI. This CDR3 comprises 14 residues. The DNA for the CDR3 is TGTGCCAGCAGACGCGGACGACACACAGATACGCAGTATTTT. The encoded protein is CASRRGRHTDTQYF.

The V call is TRBV4-1, the J call TRBJ2-2, with 15 bases matching TRBD2. The germline gives CDR1 MGHRA, CDR2 YSYEKL. The J segment lost 7 bases and the V segment lost 4 bases, leaving 7 bases of the junction unmatched. The CDR3 covers 17 residues. CDR3 sequence reads: CASSLKGLAGGNGELFF. The CDR3 DNA reads as TGCGCCAGCAGCCTAAAGGGACTAGCGGGGGGAAACGGGGAGCTGTTTTTT.

This clone has just a few counts. The genes are TRBV5-1 and TRBJ2-2; D remains unclear. Germline V gene sequence: CDR1 SGHRS, CDR2 YFSETQ. Trimming removed 3 bases at V and 1 base at J, with 10 bases between. The CDR3 consists of 15 residues. The CDR3: CASSWWPGNTGELFF. DNA of the CDR3: TGCGCCAGCAGCTGGTGGCCGGGGAACACCGGGGAGCTGTTTTTT. Combining the CDR3 with reference TRBV5-1 and TRBJ2-2 gives the whole variable domain KAGVTQTPRYLIKTRGQQVTLSCSPISGHRSVSWYQQTPGQGLQFLFEYFSETQRNKGNFPGRFSGRQFSNSRSEMNVSTLELGDSALYLCASSWWPGNTGELFFGEGSRLTVL.

The chain employs TRBV25-1 and TRBJ2-6, with unresolved D. V lost 3 bases, J lost 0 bases, and 6 bases lay in between. CDR3 length: 15 amino acids. Germline V gene lookup returns CDR1 MGHDK and CDR2 SYGVNS. The CDR3 nucleotides read TGTGCCAGCAGTGAGTTGGGCTCTGGGGCCAACGTCCTGACTTTC. It specifies CASSELGSGANVLTF.

The rearrangement links TRBV28 to TRBJ1-4; 10 bases align to TRBD1. The CDR3 runs 17 residues. CDR1 is MDHEN and CDR2 is SYDVKM in the germline V gene. V shed 0 bases and J 6 bases; nucleotides not matched to a gene: 7. The CDR3 here is CASSLWSTGGGHEKLFF. CDR3 bases: TGTGCCAGCAGTTTATGGTCGACAGGGGGCGGCCATGAAAAACTGTTTTTT.

The rearrangement uses TRBV7-8 and TRBJ1-1, with D possibly being TRBD1 (5 bases). The CDR3 covers 13 residues. Per the germline V gene, CDR1 is SGHVS and CDR2 is FQNEAQ. Deletions cut 5 bases from V and 1 base from J, with 8 bases between. The CDR3 DNA follows: TGTGCCAGCAGCCTTGACAGGAACACTGAAGCTTTCTTT. Its translation: CASSLDRNTEAFF. Full variable domain (missing parts from reference TRBV7-8 and TRBJ1-1): GAGVSQSPRYKVAKRGQDVALRCDPISGHVSLFWYQQALGQGPEFLTYFQNEAQLDKSGLPSDRFFAERPEGSVSTLKIQRTQQEDSAVYLCASSLDRNTEAFFGQGTRLTVV.

This rearrangement joins TRBV24-1 to TRBJ2-2; tentative D call: TRBD2 (6 bases). The germline V gene has CDR1 KGHDR and CDR2 SFDVKD. The germline V and J ends were trimmed by 5 bases and 5 bases, with 11 bases remaining between them. This CDR3 region has 14 residues. The CDR3 protein is CATSVAGRTGELFF. The CDR3 DNA follows: TGTGCCACCAGTGTTGCGGGGAGGACCGGGGAGCTGTTTTTT.

The rearrangement joins TRBV6-6 to TRBJ1-5, with D unclear. V was shortened by 7 bases and J by 4 bases, with 11 bases between the two germline ends. Germline V gene data show CDR1 as MNHNY and CDR2 as SVGAGI (reference sequence). The CDR3 has 13 residues. CDR3 in DNA: TGTGCCAGCACTTCTACTGGGAATCAGCCCCAGCATTTT. Its protein product is CASTSTGNQPQHF.

This chain links TRBV28 with TRBJ1-5; D unresolved. Trimming left V 4 bases short and J 7 bases short, with 11 bases between. The length of the CDR3 is 13 residues. Germline values: CDR1 MDHEN, CDR2 SYDVKM. The CDR3 region is CASSSGLRQPQHF. The CDR3, as DNA: TGTGCCAGCAGTTCAGGACTGCGACAGCCCCAGCATTTT.

V is TRBV5-1 and J is TRBJ1-1, with D unclear. This CDR3 spans 14 amino acids. Germline CDR1 reads SGHRS; CDR2 reads YFSETQ. V was pared by 5 bases and J by 5 bases, with 16 bases between. This CDR3 is CASSYDGRGTEAFF. CDR3 bases: TGCGCCAGCAGTTATGACGGACGAGGGACTGAAGCTTTCTTT.

The chain couples TRBV6-5 to TRBJ2-1, with 9 positions matching TRBD2. The V segment lost 2 bases and the J segment 4 bases; nucleotides outside the gene matches: 3. In germline, CDR1 is MNHEY, CDR2 SVGAGI. The CDR3 has 15 amino acids. The CDR3 DNA follows: TGTGCCAGCAGTTACGGAACTAGCGGGTACAATGAGCAGTTCTTC. Amino acids: CASSYGTSGYNEQFF.

This clone was seen only once. J is TRBJ2-1 and V is TRBV28; the D is unclear. The CDR3 is 17 residues long. V was clipped by 5 bases and J by 0 bases, with 17 bases between them. The germline CDR1 and CDR2 sequences are MDHEN and SYDVKM. In DNA form, the CDR3 reads TGTGCCAGCAGTACACCAAGAACTCGGAGCTCCTACAATGAGCAGTTCTTC. It codes for CASSTPRTRSSYNEQFF.

This clone was recorded a few times. This chain uses TRBV2 with TRBJ2-7, with D perhaps TRBD2 (7 bases). This CDR3 has 14 residues. V was shortened by 7 bases and J by 3 bases, with 16 bases between the two germline ends. Germline lookup yields CDR1 SNHLY and CDR2 FYNNEI. CDR3 sequence: CASTFGGQIYEQYV. CDR3 sequence (DNA): TGTGCCAGCACCTTCGGGGGGCAGATCTACGAGCAGTACGTC.

V gene TRBV6-6 combines with J gene TRBJ1-5, with 7 nucleotides matching TRBD1. With V trimmed by 5 bases and J by 5 bases, 6 bases remained unmatched. The CDR3 has 14 residues. Germline-derived CDR1 and CDR2 are MNHNY and SVGAGI (reference sequence). CDR3 residues: CASSDRAGDQPQHF. CDR3 nucleotides: TGTGCCAGCAGTGACAGGGCCGGGGATCAGCCCCAGCATTTT.

The count of this clone is one. The chain links TRBV6-1 to TRBJ2-2; no clear D. The length of the CDR3 is 19 residues. Between the trimmed V and J ends, which lost 1 base and 9 bases, there was a span of 27 bases. Looked up from germline, CDR1 is MNHNS and CDR2 is SASEGT. The DNA of the CDR3 is TGTGCCAGCAGTGAAGGATCCCTAGTAAATCTTCGGATAGCACGGGAGCTGTTTTTT. This translates into CASSEGSLVNLRIARELFF.

The chain employs TRBV2 and TRBJ2-5; the D gene is possibly TRBD1 (5 bases). The germline V and J ends were trimmed by 8 bases and 1 base, with 11 bases remaining between them. Germline CDR1 SNHLY, CDR2 FYNNEI. The CDR3 totals 13 residues. As DNA, the CDR3 is TGTGCCAGCGGCGACAGTCTCCAAGAGACCCAGTACTTC. Translating it yields CASGDSLQETQYF.

The chain combines TRBV18 with TRBJ2-5; the D call may be TRBD1 or TRBD2 (5 bases each). The V end lost 3 bases, the J end lost 7 bases, and 12 bases lay between the germline ends. The CDR3 runs to 13 residues. The V gene's germline CDR1 is KGHSH and CDR2 LQKENI. The CDR3 bases are TGTGCCAGCTCACCGGGACCCGGTTTGACCCAGTACTTC. This gives the protein CASSPGPGLTQYF.